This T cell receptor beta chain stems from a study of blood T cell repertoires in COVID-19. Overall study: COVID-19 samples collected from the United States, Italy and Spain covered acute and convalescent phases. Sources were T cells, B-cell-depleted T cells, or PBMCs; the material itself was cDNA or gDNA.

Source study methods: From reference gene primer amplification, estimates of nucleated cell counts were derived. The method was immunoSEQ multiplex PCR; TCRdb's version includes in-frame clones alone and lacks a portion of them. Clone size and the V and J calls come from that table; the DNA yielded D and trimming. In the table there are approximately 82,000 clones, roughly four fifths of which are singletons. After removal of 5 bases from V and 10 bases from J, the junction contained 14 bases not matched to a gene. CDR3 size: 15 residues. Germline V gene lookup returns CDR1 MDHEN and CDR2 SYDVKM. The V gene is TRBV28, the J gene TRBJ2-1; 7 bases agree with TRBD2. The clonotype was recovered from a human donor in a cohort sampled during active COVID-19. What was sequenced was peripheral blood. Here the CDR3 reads CASSPTSLAGREQFF. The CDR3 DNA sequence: TGTGCCAGCAGTCCGACTAGCCTCGCCGGCAGGGAGCAGTTCTTC.